The entry that follows covers one T cell receptor beta chain sequence. This clonotype was counted many times. It lacks a known antigen. The record has no base qualities; no much larger clone is one base away. The data originate from a study of Graves' ophthalmopathy and Graves' hyperthyroidism (dated by TCRdb to the late 2010s). Some background on the complete study: Stable hyperthyroidism was defined as no progression to ophthalmopathy within 18 months of follow-up. The study used signatures of the TCR beta repertoire to tell Graves' ophthalmopathy apart from Graves' hyperthyroidism and to predict which patients would progress to ophthalmopathy. In total, 135 blood samples were TCR-sequenced: around 42 ophthalmopathy, some 75 hyperthyroidism and some 17 hyperthyroidism-to-ophthalmopathy patients. To explore V-J signatures that separate ophthalmopathy from hyperthyroidism, a discovery set of approximately 100 patients was enrolled, consisting of 43 with ophthalmopathy and fewer than 60 with stable hyperthyroidism. An independent validation cohort comprised 18 hyperthyroidism patients and some 16 patients who later progressed from hyperthyroidism to ophthalmopathy. In roughly 6 hyperthyroidism patients, T-cell repertoires of thyroid tissue and blood were compared. Once sampling was done, hyperthyroidism patients were given methimazole at a starting dose of 30 mg daily, while ophthalmopathy patients were given high-dose intravenous methylprednisolone. Here is what the overall study found, with its caveats: In validation, the model predicted ophthalmopathy progression with 55% to 71% sensitivity and around 72% specificity; 12 predicted patients were CT-confirmed with GO in a median of approximately six months. Sample size was not statistically predetermined, and group allocation was not concealed from the investigators. Among expanded thyroid clonotypes with frequency above 0.001, most also showed up in blood, which suggests that blood repertoires may reflect the thyroid immune response. In cross-validation, the 13-signature model distinguished ophthalmopathy from stable hyperthyroidism with around 86% sensitivity and roughly 84% specificity, while in the test set the corresponding values were about 80% and 75%.

For repertoire sequencing, TCR beta CDR3 regions were amplified from RNA transcripts. The first round of RT-PCR was done with HTBI primers and the Qiagen OneStep RT-PCR kit, and was followed by a second round of multiplex PCR, then size selection and purification. Libraries were sequenced on an Illumina HiSeq2000 using paired-end 100 bp reads. The authors' analysis ran thus. SOAPnuke was used to process the reads, removing any read that contained adapters or uncalled bases, had a mean Phred below 15, or lacked an exact match to the constant primer or identifier. High-quality paired reads were merged with COPE v1.2.5. Each unique nucleotide sequence was defined as a clonotype, and clonotypes were aligned to IMGT TRB V, D and J references with MiTCR v1.1. Only V-J combinations with frequency above 0.0001 were analysed, covering about 99% of repertoires. For each V-J combination, a TCR clonal expansion and chaos score was defined as the ratio of F50 clonal expansion to chaos observed in the TCRdist matrix. Welch's t-statistics and random forest were used to reduce the features to about a dozen V-J combinations, which were then used as input to a naive Bayes classifier. Thyroid-blood repertoire similarity was quantified with the Morisita-Horn index. TCRdb handled the public reads itself, with Q25 trimming in fastp and clone calling in MiXCR, and kept productive beta chains. Rows with a matching CDR3 protein are joined into one entry that keeps the most common DNA and genes. Here the V and J calls rest on TCRdb's processing, not on the authors' analysis. In all, the sample holds around 1,000,000 distinct CDR3 sequences, and 35% to 40% of those were seen once. The ten largest clones represent 11% of the sample.

Patients with hyperthyroidism were aged 18 to 65 years, had been newly diagnosed, and had a disease duration of less than 2 months. Anyone with other autoimmune diseases, uncontrolled infections, pregnancy or lactation was excluded from the study. Diagnosis relied on clinical symptoms, serum thyroxine, TRAb, thyroid ultrasound and orbital computed tomography. Total RNA was extracted using Trizol reagent, and RNA quality was checked on an Agilent 2100 Bioanalyzer. Looking up the germline V gene yields CDR1 SGHTA and CDR2 FQGNSA. V ends up 6 bases short and J 0 bases short, with an unmatched junction base count of 6. Measured from the cysteine to the phenylalanine, the CDR3 is 15 residues long. Kept here is only the CDR3 DNA, which spans 45 bases and is read in frame from base 1.

Sequenced sample: peripheral blood or thyroid tissue (not recorded which). The clonotype comes from an adult man with Graves' hyperthyroidism. The rearranged chain carries TRBV7-2 and TRBJ2-7; TRBD1 lines up with 9 middle nucleotides. This receptor carries the CDR3 CASSEGTGSSYEQYF. The nucleotides are TGTGCCAGCAGTGAGGGGACAGGGAGCTCCTACGAGCAGTACTTC.